This TCR beta chain stems from a study of cytomegalovirus exposure and HLA in healthy donors. Use of 60 Vbeta and 13 Jbeta primers characterized the PCR. TCRdb's copy holds only in-frame clones and misses some; the assay was immunoSEQ multiplex PCR. The sample includes 75,000 to 100,000 clones, around 70% of them seen just once. Findings of the study overall: Available immune exposure information covered CMV serostatus only. The authors excluded some V segments, including TRBV6-2 and TRBV6-3, as indistinguishable. Reports showed the classifier diagnosing cytomegalovirus status with high specificity and sensitivity.

Regarding this clone: No antigen is known for it.

Between the trimmed V and J ends, which lost 2 bases and 1 base, there was a span of 5 bases. Germline loops: CDR1 MNHEY, CDR2 SMNVEV (reference sequence). The CDR3 extends over 13 amino acids. The sequencing input was PBMCs. The V gene is TRBV27, the J gene TRBJ1-1; D not certain. This receptor was identified in a man between 60 and 75 years old in good health and CMV-seronegative. The CDR3 DNA sequence: TGTGCCAGCAGTTTAGGCCCGAACACTGAAGCTTTCTTT. It translates to CASSLGPNTEAFF.